This T cell receptor beta chain was identified in a study of control samples from healthy donors and cancer patients. The CDR3 runs to 13 residues. Trimming pared 5 bases from V and 6 bases from J, leaving 14 bases between. The germline CDR1 and CDR2 sequences are LGHDT and YNNKEL (reference sequence). Here immunoSEQ multiplex PCR was the method, and the copy in TCRdb shows in-frame clones only, minus some. The sample contains 40,000 or so clones, 65% to 85% of which appear only once. The sequence came from a woman in her fifties or sixties with lung cancer. The sample comprised PBMCs. This chain connects TRBV3-1 (or the pseudogene TRBV3-2) to TRBJ2-7; D is unclear. CDR3 region: CASSTTALGEQYF. DNA of the CDR3: TGTGCCAGCAGCACCACGGCTCTGGGCGAGCAGTACTTC.